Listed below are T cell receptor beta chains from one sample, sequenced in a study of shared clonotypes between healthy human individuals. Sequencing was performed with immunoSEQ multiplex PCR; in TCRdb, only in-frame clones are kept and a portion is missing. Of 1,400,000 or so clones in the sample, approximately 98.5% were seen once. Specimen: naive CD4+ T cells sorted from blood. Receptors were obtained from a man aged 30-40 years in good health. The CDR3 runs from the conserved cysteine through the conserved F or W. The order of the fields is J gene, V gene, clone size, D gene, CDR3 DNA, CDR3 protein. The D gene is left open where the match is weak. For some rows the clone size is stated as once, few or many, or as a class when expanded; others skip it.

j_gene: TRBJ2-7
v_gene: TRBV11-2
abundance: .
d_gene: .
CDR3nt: TGTGCCAGCAGCTTAGCTTTCGGTGAGCAGTACTTC
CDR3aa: CASSLAFGEQYF

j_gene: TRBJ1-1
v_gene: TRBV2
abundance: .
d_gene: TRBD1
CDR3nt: TGTGCCAGCGGGCCAGACAGGGGGCGGAACACTGAAGCTTTCTTT
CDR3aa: CASGPDRGRNTEAFF

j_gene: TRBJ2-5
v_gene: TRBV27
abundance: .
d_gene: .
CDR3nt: TGTGCCAGCAGTTTAGGACAGCAAGAGACCCAGTACTTC
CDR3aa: CASSLGQQETQYF

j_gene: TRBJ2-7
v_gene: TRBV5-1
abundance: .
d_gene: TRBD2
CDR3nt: TGCGCCAGCTCGCGGGGGACCACGGGGTACGAGCAGTACTTC
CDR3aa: CASSRGTTGYEQYF

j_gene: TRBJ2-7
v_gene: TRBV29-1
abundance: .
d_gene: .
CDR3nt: TGCAGCGTCCGGAAGGGGACCTACGAGCAGTACTTC
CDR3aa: CSVRKGTYEQYF

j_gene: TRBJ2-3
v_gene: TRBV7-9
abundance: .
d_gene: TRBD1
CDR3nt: TGTGCCAGCCAGGGACAGGGGACACCCACAGATACGCAGTATTTT
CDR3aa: CASQGQGTPTDTQYF

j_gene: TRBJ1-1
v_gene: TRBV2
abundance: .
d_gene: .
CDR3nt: TGTGCCAGCAGCTTGAAACCGAACACTGAAGCTTTCTTT
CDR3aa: CASSLKPNTEAFF

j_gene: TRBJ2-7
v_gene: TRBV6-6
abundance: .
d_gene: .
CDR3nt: TGTGCCAGCAGTTACCCGGACTTGCAGTACTTC
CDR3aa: CASSYPDLQYF

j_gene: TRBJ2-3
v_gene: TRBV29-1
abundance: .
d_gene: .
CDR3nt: TGCAGCGTTGGTGGTAGCGGCACAGATACGCAGTATTTT
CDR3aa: CSVGGSGTDTQYF

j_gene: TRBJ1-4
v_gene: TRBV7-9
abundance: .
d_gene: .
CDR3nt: TGTGCCAGCAGCCAACAACTAGCAACTAATGAAAAACTGTTTTTT
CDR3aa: CASSQQLATNEKLFF

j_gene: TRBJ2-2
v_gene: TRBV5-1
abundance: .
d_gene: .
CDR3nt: TGCGCCAGCAGCTTAGCCGGGTCGAACACCGGGGAGCTGTTTTTT
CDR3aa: CASSLAGSNTGELFF

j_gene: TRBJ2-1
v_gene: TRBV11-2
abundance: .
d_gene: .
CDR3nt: TGTGCCAGCAGCACCCGGCGGAGGCAGGGGTCCTACAATGAGCAGTTCTTC
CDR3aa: CASSTRRRQGSYNEQFF

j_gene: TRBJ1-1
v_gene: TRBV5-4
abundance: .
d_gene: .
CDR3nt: TGTGCCAGCAGTATCGCGGGACCGACGAACACTGAAGCTTTCTTT
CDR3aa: CASSIAGPTNTEAFF

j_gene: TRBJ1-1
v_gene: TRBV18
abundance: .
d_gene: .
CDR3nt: TGTGCCAGCTCACCACCTCCGGGGAGGTACACTGAAGCTTTCTTT
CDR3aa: CASSPPPGRYTEAFF

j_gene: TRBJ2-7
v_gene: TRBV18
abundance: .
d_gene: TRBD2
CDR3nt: TGTGCCAGCTCACTTTGGGGGATGGGACTAGGAGGATCCGAGCAGTACTTC
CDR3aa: CASSLWGMGLGGSEQYF

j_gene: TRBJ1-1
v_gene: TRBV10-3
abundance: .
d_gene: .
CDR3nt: TGTGCCACCCAGTCAGGAAACACTGAAGCTTTCTTT
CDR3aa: CATQSGNTEAFF

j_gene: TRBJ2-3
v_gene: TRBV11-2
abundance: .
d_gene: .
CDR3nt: TGTGCCAGCAGCTTAGAGTCGGGGGCGATCAACTATTTT
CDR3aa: CASSLESGAINYF

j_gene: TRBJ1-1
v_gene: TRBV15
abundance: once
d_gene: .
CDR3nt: TGTGCCACCAGCAATCGAACGTGGGGTATTGAAGCTTTCTTT
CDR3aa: CATSNRTWGIEAFF

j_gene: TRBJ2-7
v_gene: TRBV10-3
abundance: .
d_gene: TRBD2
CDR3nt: TGTGCCATCAGTGAGTCTAGACTAGCGGGCTACGAGCAGTACTTC
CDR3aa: CAISESRLAGYEQYF

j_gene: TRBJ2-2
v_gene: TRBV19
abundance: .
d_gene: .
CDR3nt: TGTGCCAGTAGTATGTTGTGGCCCGGGGAGCTGTTTTTT
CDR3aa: CASSMLWPGELFF

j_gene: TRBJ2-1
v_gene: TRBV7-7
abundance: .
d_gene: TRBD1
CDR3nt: TGTGCTAGCAGCTTAGGGACAGGCTCCTACAATGAGCAGTTCTTC
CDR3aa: CASSLGTGSYNEQFF

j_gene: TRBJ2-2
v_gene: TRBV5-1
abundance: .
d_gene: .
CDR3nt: TGCGCCAGCTTTAACCCCAGGGTTGCCACCGGGGAGCTGTTTTTT
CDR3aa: CASFNPRVATGELFF

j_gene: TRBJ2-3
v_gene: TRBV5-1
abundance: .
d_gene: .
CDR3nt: TGCGCCAGCAGACCTGGGACTGCGGGGGCACGGACGCAGTATTTT
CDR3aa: CASRPGTAGARTQYF

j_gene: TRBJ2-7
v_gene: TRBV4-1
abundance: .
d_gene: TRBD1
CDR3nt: TGCGCCAGCAGCCAAGATCCCCAGGGGGTCAACGAGCAGTACTTC
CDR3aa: CASSQDPQGVNEQYF

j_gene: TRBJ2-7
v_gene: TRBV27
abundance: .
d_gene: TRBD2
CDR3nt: TGTGCCAGCAGTTTGCTAGCGGGAGGGCCCTACGAGCAGTACTTC
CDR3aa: CASSLLAGGPYEQYF

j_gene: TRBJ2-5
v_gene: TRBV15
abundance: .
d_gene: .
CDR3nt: TGTGCCACCGCCAGGGGGGAGGGCCTAGAGACCCAGTACTTC
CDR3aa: CATARGEGLETQYF

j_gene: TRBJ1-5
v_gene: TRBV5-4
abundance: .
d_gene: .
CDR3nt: TGTGCCAGCAGCTTGGACAGCGGAGGGCCCCAGCATTTT
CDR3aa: CASSLDSGGPQHF

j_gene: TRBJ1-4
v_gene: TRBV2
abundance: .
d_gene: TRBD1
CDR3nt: TGTGCCAGCGTGAGGACAGGGGGAAATGAAAAACTGTTTTTT
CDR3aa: CASVRTGGNEKLFF